This T cell receptor beta chain was identified in a study of yellow fever vaccine responses in identical twins. Overall study results and limits: Reportedly, the T cell response mounted by twins to vaccine seemed partly convergent, partly personalized.

The V gene's germline CDR1 is DFQATT and CDR2 SNEGSKA (reference sequence). There are 12 residues in the CDR3. V lost 3 bases and J lost 2, with 7 bases in between. For this clonotype: What it binds is not known.

MiXCR was run by TCRdb on the RT-PCR reads, yielding one entry per CDR3 protein. The sample holds tens of thousands of distinct CDR3 sequences; over 75% are singletons and the top ten take roughly 5%. The receptor's source is a woman aged 18-29 years who received the yellow fever vaccine. The chain employs TRBV20-1 and TRBJ1-1; no definite D call. Here the sequenced sample was T cells from blood (PBMCs), unsorted or a sorted subset (not recorded which), taken before or after yellow fever vaccination (not recorded which). CDR3 protein: CSASWSNTEAFF. The DNA for the CDR3 is TGCAGTGCTAGTTGGTCCAACACTGAAGCTTTCTTT.